This TCR beta chain is drawn from a study of CD8 T cells in ankylosing spondylitis. The germline CDR1 and CDR2 sequences are DFQATT and SNEGSKA (reference sequence). The V end lost 6 bases, the J end lost 5 bases, and 19 bases lay between the germline ends. This CDR3 spans 14 amino acids. MiXCR was run by TCRdb on the 5' RACE reads, yielding one entry per CDR3 protein. The table has 300,000 to 350,000 distinct CDR3 sequences, roughly 20% seen once. The receptor was derived from a female donor with ankylosing spondylitis or in good health (not recorded which). Sequenced sample: blood, either unsorted or a sorted T cell fraction (not recorded which). The chain is built from TRBV20-1 and TRBJ2-5; a weak D match, TRBD1 (7 bases). The CDR3, as DNA: TGCAGTGCACCCGAAGGAGGGGGCGGGGAGACCCAGTACTTC. It codes for CSAPEGGGGETQYF.